A single sample is the source of the 20 T cell receptor beta chains below, sequenced in a study of OX40 agonist ivuxolimab in advanced cancers. Clones were read by immunoSEQ multiplex PCR, and TCRdb kept only the in-frame ones, dropping some. The table records roughly 60,000 clones, about 80% of them present only once. This material consisted of CD4+ or CD8+ T cells sorted from blood, taken in a trial of the OX40 agonist ivuxolimab. Every receptor here comes from an adult with an advanced solid tumor such as melanoma, head and neck, liver or kidney cancer.

This chain joins TRBV6-4 and TRBJ2-1, with D possibly matching TRBD2 (5 bases). V was trimmed by 5 bases and J by 10 bases, leaving 21 bases between them. The CDR3 sequence is 15 residues long. Germline V CDR1 and CDR2: MRHNA, SNTAGT. The CDR3 loop is CASSPPRGRRGEQFF. In DNA, the CDR3 is TGTGCCAGCAGTCCCCCCCGCGGTCGGCGAGGGGAGCAGTTCTTC.

V gene TRBV15 combines with J gene TRBJ2-7, with unresolved D. This CDR3 comprises 17 residues. Between the trimmed V and J ends, which lost 5 bases and 0 bases, there was a span of 20 bases. Germline CDR1 reads LNHNV; CDR2 reads YYDKDF (reference sequence). CDR3 region: CATSPHMGSPSSYEQYF. The CDR3, as DNA: TGTGCCACCAGCCCCCACATGGGCAGCCCGAGCTCCTACGAGCAGTACTTC.

The chain links TRBV28 to TRBJ1-1, with D possibly matching TRBD1 (6 bases). This CDR3 comprises 14 residues. V was trimmed by 6 bases and J by 1 base, leaving 12 bases between them. Germline V gives CDR1 MDHEN, CDR2 SYDVKM. The CDR3 nucleotides read TGTGCCAGCAGCACCCAACAGGGGAACACTGAAGCTTTCTTT. Translating it yields CASSTQQGNTEAFF.

The chain uses TRBV4-2 and TRBJ2-7, with D uncertain. V gave up 0 bases and J gave up 4 bases, with 4 bases separating them. Germline V gene sequence: CDR1 LGHNA, CDR2 YNFKEQ. The CDR3 consists of 12 residues. CDR3 nucleotide sequence: TGTGCCAGCAGCCAAGAAGATTACGAGCAGTACTTC. The encoded protein is CASSQEDYEQYF.

The V call is TRBV10-2, the J call TRBJ1-1; D gene uncertain. Looked up from germline, CDR1 is WSHSY and CDR2 is SAAADI. The CDR3 has 16 amino acids. The V and J ends lost 6 bases and 1 base respectively, with 18 bases between them. CDR3 in amino acids: CASSLKAGAGNTEAFF. The DNA of the CDR3 is TGCGCCAGCAGCCTCAAAGCGGGCGCCGGGAACACTGAAGCTTTCTTT.

The gene calls are TRBV21-1 and TRBJ1-1. TRBV21-1 is tagged as a pseudogene. The CDR3 totals 18 residues. The CDR3 DNA is TGTGCCAGCAGCAAAGGGGGGCAGGGAAGGAGGGCGAACACTGAAGCTTTCTTT. Protein product: CASSKGGQGRRANTEAFF.

CDR3 region: CATSRPGQGRYEQYF. The CDR3 DNA follows: TGTGCCACCAGCAGACCGGGACAGGGAAGGTACGAGCAGTACTTC. This chain joins TRBV15 and TRBJ2-7; 9 positions match TRBD1. Germline CDR1 is LNHNV and CDR2 is YYDKDF (reference sequence). The V gene end was trimmed by 2 bases and the J gene end by 4 bases; junction bases not matched to a gene: 6. The length of the CDR3 is 15 residues.

The V call is TRBV11-2, the J call TRBJ2-7; the match to TRBD2 covers 7 bases. Germline lookup yields CDR1 SGHAT and CDR2 FQNNGV. The CDR3 contains 15 residues. The V and J ends lost 2 bases and 1 base, in that order; junction bases with no gene match: 5. The CDR3 DNA sequence: TGTGCCAGCAGCTTATATCGGGGAGGGTCCTACGAGCAGTACTTC. Residues: CASSLYRGGSYEQYF.

The chain employs TRBV1 and TRBJ2-7; whether TRBD2, the table's D call, matches the DNA was not checked. TRBV1 is marked as a pseudogene. The CDR3 extends over 19 amino acids. CDR3 nucleotide sequence: TGCACCAGCAGCCCCACTAGCGGGGGAAAAACAGGCCCTTCCTACGAGCAGTACTTC. Translated, it gives CTSSPTSGGKTGPSYEQYF.

This chain connects TRBV5-4 to TRBJ2-3, with 12 bases lining up with TRBD2. J lost 3 bases, V lost 4 bases, and 3 bases had no gene match. Germline CDR1 and CDR2: SGHNT and YYREEE (reference sequence). CDR3 size: 15 residues. This CDR3 is CASSPSGRATDTQYF. The CDR3 DNA sequence: TGTGCCAGCAGCCCTAGCGGGAGGGCGACAGATACGCAGTATTTT. The full variable domain, in which reference TRBV5-4 and TRBJ2-3 provide the parts outside the CDR3, is ETGVTQSPTHLIKTRGQQVTLRCSSQSGHNTVSWYQQALGQGPQFIFQYYREEENGRGNFPPRFSGLQFPNYSSELNVNALELDDSALYLCASSPSGRATDTQYFGPGTRLTVL.

This rearrangement joins TRBV7-3 to TRBJ2-1; 8 bases are shared with TRBD1. The germline V gene encodes CDR1 SGHTA and CDR2 FQGTGA. This CDR3 has 16 residues. J gave up 7 bases and V 4 bases, and 12 bases lay outside the gene matches. CDR3 nucleotide sequence: TGTGCCAGCAGCTCCGCGGCAGGGGGCGCGGGGAATGAGCAGTTCTTC. Its translation: CASSSAAGGAGNEQFF.

This clone has only a few counts. The chain combines TRBV10-1 with TRBJ2-3, with TRBD2 as a possible D gene (5 bases). Germline CDR1 WNHNN, CDR2 SYGVQD (reference sequence). V lost 6 bases and J lost 2, with 15 bases in between. The CDR3 is made up of 15 amino acids. This CDR3 is CASSYGLLPTDTQYF. The DNA for the CDR3 is TGCGCCAGCAGCTACGGACTCCTTCCCACAGATACGCAGTATTTT.

V is TRBV30 and J is TRBJ2-6, with 10 bases fitting TRBD1. The CDR3 is made up of 18 amino acids. J gave up 2 bases and V 1 base, and 8 bases lay outside the gene matches. CDR1 is GTSNPN, CDR2 SVGIG, per germline (reference sequence). The CDR3: CAWSALRTGGTGANVLTF. In DNA, the CDR3 is TGTGCCTGGAGTGCTTTAAGGACAGGGGGGACTGGGGCCAACGTCCTGACTTTC.

CDR3 in amino acids: CASTVWDGQETQYF. Here the CDR3 DNA reads TGTGCCAGCACGGTATGGGACGGCCAAGAGACCCAGTACTTC. The chain links TRBV6-5 to TRBJ2-5, with D possibly being TRBD1 or TRBD2 (5 bases each). CDR3 length: 14 residues. Germline-derived CDR1 and CDR2 are MNHEY and SVGAGI. Trimming removed 7 bases from V and 1 base from J, with 13 bases in between.

The chain employs TRBV2 and TRBJ2-1; D is undetermined. Trimming cost V 3 bases and J 3 bases, with 0 bases left between them. Germline CDR1 is SNHLY and CDR2 is FYNNEI. The length of the CDR3 is 11 residues. CDR3 nucleotide sequence: TGTGCCAGCAGTGACTACAATGAGCAGTTCTTC. Amino acid sequence: CASSDYNEQFF.

This clone was observed once. The chain is built from TRBV28 and TRBJ2-1; perhaps TRBD2 as D (6 bases). The germline V gene encodes CDR1 MDHEN and CDR2 SYDVKM. Trimming shortened V by 4 bases and J by 1 base, and 17 bases separated the two germline ends. The CDR3 length is 17 residues. The CDR3 DNA reads as TGTGCCAGCAGTTCCCCCCTGACTAGTATGTCCTACAATGAGCAGTTCTTC. It specifies CASSSPLTSMSYNEQFF. Combining the CDR3 with reference TRBV28 and TRBJ2-1 gives the whole variable domain DVKVTQSSRYLVKRTGEKVFLECVQDMDHENMFWYRQDPGLGLRLIYFSYDVKMKEKGDIPEGYSVSREKKERFSLILESASTNQTSMYLCASSSPLTSMSYNEQFFGPGTRLTVL.

The chain links TRBV10-2 to TRBJ2-2, with TRBD1 matching over 9 bases. Germline V gene lookup returns CDR1 WSHSY and CDR2 SAAADI. J was trimmed by 4 bases and V by 8 bases; bases with no gene match: 11. The CDR3 extends over 16 amino acids. The CDR3 spells CASRPPGTGSTGELFF. The CDR3 DNA reads as TGCGCCAGCCGCCCCCCCGGGACAGGGTCCACCGGGGAGCTGTTTTTT.

The CDR3 region has the DNA TGTGCCAGCAGTAAAAACGCGCAGGGGGCTTCCGAAGCTTTCTTT. Protein: CASSKNAQGASEAFF. V usage is TRBV2 and J usage is TRBJ1-1; TRBD1 agrees at 8 bases. The CDR3 extends over 15 amino acids. V was clipped by 5 bases and J by 8 bases; unmatched bases: 13. The germline CDR1 and CDR2 sequences are SNHLY and FYNNEI.

This clone was recorded once. The chain carries TRBV27 and TRBJ2-7; D tentatively fits TRBD1 or TRBD2 (5 bases each). Germline CDR1 reads MNHEY; CDR2 reads SMNVEV (reference sequence). V was trimmed by 5 bases and J by 4 bases, leaving 15 bases between them. The CDR3 has 14 residues. The CDR3 here is CASSPRGGPYEQYF. The CDR3 DNA reads TGTGCCAGCAGTCCCCGGGGCGGACCGTACGAGCAGTACTTC.

The chain is built from TRBV21-1 and TRBJ2-2. TRBV21-1 is labeled a pseudogene. The CDR3 covers 19 residues. The CDR3 region has the DNA TGTGCCAGCAGCTTTTGGGGGGTTCTTCCGGGACAAAACACCGGGGAGCTGTTTTTT. As protein: CASSFWGVLPGQNTGELFF.